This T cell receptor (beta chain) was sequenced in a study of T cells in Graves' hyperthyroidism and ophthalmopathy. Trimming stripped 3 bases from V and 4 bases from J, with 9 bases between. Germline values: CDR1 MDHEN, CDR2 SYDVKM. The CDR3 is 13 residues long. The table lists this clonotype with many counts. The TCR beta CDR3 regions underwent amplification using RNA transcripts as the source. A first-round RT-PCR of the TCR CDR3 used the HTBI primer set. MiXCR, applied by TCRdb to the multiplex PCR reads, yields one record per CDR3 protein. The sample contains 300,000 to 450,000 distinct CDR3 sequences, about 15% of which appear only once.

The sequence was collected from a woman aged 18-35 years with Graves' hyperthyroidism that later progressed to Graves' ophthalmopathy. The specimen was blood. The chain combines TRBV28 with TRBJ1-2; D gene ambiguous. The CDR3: CASSLAIIYGYTF. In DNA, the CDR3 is TGTGCCAGCAGTTTGGCCATTATCTATGGCTACACCTTC.